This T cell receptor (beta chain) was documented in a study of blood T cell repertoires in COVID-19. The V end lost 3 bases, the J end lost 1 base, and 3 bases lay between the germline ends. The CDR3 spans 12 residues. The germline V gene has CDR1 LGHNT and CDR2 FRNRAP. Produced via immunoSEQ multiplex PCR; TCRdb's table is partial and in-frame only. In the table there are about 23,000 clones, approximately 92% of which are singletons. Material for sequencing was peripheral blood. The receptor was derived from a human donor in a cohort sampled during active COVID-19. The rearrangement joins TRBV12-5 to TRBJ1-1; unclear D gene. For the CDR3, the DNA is TGTGCTAGTGGTTTCCAGAACACTGAAGCTTTCTTT. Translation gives CASGFQNTEAFF. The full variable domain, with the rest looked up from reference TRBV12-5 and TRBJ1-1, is DARVTQTPRHKVTEMGQEVTMRCQPILGHNTVFWYRQTMMQGLELLAYFRNRAPLDDSGMPKDRFSAEMPDATLATLKIQPSEPRDSAVYFCASGFQNTEAFFGQGTRLTVV.